This TCR beta chain is drawn from a study of blood T cell repertoires in COVID-19. Clones were read by immunoSEQ multiplex PCR, and TCRdb kept only the in-frame ones, dropping some. Among hundreds of thousands of clones, around 88% were seen once, and the ten largest hold approximately 12%. V shed 4 bases and J 7 bases; nucleotides not matched to a gene: 4. The CDR3 is 13 residues long. Germline values: CDR1 SGHRS, CDR2 YFSETQ. The chain is built from TRBV5-1 and TRBJ1-2; 10 bases match TRBD1. Sequencing used peripheral blood. The clonotype comes from a woman between 45 and 60 years old with COVID-19, enrolled during active disease. The DNA for the CDR3 is TGCGCCAGCAGCATGGACAGGGGGGGTGGCTACACCTTC. Translated: CASSMDRGGGYTF.